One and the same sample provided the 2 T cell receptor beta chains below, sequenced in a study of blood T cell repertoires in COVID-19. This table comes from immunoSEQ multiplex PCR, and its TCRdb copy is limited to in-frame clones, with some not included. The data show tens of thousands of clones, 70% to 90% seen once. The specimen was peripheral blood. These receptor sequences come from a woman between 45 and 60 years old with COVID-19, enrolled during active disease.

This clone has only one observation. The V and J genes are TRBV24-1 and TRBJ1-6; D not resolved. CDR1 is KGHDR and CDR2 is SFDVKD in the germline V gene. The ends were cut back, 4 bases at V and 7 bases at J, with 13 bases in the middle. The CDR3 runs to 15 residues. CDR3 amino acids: CATSEPTEPNSPLHF. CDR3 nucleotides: TGTGCCACCAGTGAACCTACAGAACCCAATTCACCCCTCCACTTT.

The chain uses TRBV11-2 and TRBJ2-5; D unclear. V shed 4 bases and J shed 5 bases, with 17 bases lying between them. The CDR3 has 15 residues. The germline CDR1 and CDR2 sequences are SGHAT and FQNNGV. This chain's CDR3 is CASSSPHNYAETQYF. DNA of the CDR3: TGTGCCAGCAGCTCCCCCCACAACTACGCCGAGACCCAGTACTTC.